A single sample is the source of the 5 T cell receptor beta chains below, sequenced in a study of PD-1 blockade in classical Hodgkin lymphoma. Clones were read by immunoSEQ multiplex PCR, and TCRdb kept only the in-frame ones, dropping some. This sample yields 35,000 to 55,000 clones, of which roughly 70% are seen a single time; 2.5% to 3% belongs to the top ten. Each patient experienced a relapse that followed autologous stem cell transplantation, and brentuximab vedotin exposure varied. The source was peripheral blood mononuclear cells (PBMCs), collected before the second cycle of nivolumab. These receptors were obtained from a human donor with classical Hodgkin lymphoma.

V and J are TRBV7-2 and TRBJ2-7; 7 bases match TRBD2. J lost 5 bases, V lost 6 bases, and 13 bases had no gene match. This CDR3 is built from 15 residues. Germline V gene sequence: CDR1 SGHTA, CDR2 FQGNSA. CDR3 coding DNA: TGTGCCAGCAGTTCCCGGAGGGAGGGCCAGAACGAGCAGTACTTC. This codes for CASSSRREGQNEQYF. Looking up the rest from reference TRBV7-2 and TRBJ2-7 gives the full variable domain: GAGVSQSPSNKVTEKGKDVELRCDPISGHTALYWYRQSLGQGLEFLIYFQGNSAPDKSGLPSDRFSAERTGGSVSTLTIQRTQQEDSAVYLCASSSRREGQNEQYFGPGTRLTVT.

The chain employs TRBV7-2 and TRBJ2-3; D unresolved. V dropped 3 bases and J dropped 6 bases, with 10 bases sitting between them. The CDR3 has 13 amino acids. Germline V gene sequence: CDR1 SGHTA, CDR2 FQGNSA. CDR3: CASSFVELDTQYF. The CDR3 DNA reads TGTGCCAGCAGCTTTGTGGAGTTGGATACGCAGTATTTT. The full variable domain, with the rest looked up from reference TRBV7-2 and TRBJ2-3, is GAGVSQSPSNKVTEKGKDVELRCDPISGHTALYWYRQSLGQGLEFLIYFQGNSAPDKSGLPSDRFSAERTGGSVSTLTIQRTQQEDSAVYLCASSFVELDTQYFGPGTRLTVL.

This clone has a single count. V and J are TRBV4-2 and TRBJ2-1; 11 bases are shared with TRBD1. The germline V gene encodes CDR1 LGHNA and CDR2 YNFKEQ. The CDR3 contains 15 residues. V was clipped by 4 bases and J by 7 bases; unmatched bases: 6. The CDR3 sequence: CASSPAGQGGNEQFF. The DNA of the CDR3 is TGTGCCAGCAGCCCCGCGGGACAGGGGGGTAATGAGCAGTTCTTC.

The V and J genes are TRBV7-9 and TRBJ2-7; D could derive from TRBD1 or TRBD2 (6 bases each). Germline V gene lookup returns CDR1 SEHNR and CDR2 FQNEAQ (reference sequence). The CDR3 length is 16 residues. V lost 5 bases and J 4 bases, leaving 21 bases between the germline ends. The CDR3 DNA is TGTGCCAGCAGCCAACCTCGGGGGCGCGAGGTGTACGAGCAGTACTTC. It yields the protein CASSQPRGREVYEQYF. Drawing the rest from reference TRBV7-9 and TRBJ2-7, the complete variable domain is DTGVSQNPRHKITKRGQNVTFRCDPISEHNRLYWYRQTLGQGPEFLTYFQNEAQLEKSRLLSDRFSAERPKGSFSTLEIQRTEQGDSAMYLCASSQPRGREVYEQYFGPGTRLTVT.

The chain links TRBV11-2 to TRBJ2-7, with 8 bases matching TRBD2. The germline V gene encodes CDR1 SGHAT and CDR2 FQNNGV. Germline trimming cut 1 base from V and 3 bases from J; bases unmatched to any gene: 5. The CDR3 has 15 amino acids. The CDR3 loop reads CASSLASGGLYEQYF. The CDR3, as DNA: TGTGCCAGCAGCTTAGCTTCGGGAGGGCTCTACGAGCAGTACTTC.